This T cell receptor (beta chain) was captured by sequencing in a study of blood T cells in healthy people across ages. The CDR3 is 14 residues long. V was cut by 1 base and J by 2 bases, with 8 bases left in between. CDR1 and CDR2 (germline): SQVTM, ANQGSEA. It was with a sample-barcoded 5' primer and a J-beta primer mix that a second PCR of roughly 7 to 12 cycles was run. TCRdb recomputed calls from the 5' RACE reads with MiXCR, one row per CDR3 protein. The sample includes around 1,000,000 distinct CDR3 sequences, around 27% of them seen just once. These data were also filed under a second study, of T cells of mothers and their children.

This TCR was sampled from a girl aged 2 to 10 in good health. Input material: blood. The chain combines TRBV29-1 with TRBJ2-2, with D uncertain. The CDR3 region has the DNA TGCAGCGTTGAAGGAGAATTAAACACCGGGGAGCTGTTTTTT. Translated: CSVEGELNTGELFF.